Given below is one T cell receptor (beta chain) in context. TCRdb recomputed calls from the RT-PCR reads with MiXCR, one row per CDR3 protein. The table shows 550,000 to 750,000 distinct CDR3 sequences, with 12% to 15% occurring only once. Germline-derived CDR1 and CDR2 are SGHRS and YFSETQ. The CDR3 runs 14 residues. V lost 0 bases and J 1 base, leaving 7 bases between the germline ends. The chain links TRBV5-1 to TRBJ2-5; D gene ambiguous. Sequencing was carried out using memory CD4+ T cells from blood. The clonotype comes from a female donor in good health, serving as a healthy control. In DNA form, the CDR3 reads TGCGCCAGCAGCTTGGCCCAGATCCAAGAGACCCAGTACTTC. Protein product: CASSLAQIQETQYF.